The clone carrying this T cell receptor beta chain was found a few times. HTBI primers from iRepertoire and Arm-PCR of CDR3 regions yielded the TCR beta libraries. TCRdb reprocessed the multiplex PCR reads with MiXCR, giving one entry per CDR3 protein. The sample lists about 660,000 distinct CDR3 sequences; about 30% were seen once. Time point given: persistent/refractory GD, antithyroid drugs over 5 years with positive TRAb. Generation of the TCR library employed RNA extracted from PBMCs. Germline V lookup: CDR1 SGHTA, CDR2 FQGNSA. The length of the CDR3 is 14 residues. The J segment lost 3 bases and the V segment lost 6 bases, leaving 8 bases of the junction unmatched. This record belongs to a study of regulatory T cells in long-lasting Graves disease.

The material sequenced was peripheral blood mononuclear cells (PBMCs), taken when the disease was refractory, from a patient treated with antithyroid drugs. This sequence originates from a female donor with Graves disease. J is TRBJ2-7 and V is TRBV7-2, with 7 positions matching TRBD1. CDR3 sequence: CASRKQGTGYEQYF. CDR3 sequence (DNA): TGTGCCAGCAGGAAACAGGGGACCGGCTACGAGCAGTACTTC.